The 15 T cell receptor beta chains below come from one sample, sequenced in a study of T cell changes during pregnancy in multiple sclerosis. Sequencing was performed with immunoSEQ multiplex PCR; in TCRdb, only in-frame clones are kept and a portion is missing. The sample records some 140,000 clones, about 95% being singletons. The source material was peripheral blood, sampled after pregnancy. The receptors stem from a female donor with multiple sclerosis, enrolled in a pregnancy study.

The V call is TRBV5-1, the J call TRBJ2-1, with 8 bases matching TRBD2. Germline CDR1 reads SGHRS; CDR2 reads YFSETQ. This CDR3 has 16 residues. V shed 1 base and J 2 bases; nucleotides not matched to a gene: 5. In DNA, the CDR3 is TGCGCCAGCAGCTTGAAGGCGGGAGGTCCCTACAATGAGCAGTTCTTC. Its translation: CASSLKAGGPYNEQFF.

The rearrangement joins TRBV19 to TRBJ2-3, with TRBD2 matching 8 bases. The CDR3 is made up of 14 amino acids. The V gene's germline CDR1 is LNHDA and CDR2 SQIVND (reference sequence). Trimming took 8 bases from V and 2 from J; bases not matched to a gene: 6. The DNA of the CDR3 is TGTGCCAGTTCAGCGGGAGCCCCCACAGATACGCAGTATTTT. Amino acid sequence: CASSAGAPTDTQYF.

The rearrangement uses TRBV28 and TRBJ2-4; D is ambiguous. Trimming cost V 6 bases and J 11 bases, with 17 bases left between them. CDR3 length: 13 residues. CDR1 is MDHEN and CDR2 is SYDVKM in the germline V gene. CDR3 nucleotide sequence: TGTGCCAGCAGGGGCACCGCCGTAAAGGTTCAGTACTTC. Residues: CASRGTAVKVQYF.

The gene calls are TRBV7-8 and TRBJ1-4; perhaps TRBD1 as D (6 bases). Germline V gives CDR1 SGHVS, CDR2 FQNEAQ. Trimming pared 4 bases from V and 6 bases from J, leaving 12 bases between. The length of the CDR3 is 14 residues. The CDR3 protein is CASSSTGWDEKLFF. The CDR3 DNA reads TGTGCCAGCAGCTCAACAGGGTGGGATGAAAAACTGTTTTTT. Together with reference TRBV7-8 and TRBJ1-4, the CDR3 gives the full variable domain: GAGVSQSPRYKVAKRGQDVALRCDPISGHVSLFWYQQALGQGPEFLTYFQNEAQLDKSGLPSDRFFAERPEGSVSTLKIQRTQQEDSAVYLCASSSTGWDEKLFFGSGTQLSVL.

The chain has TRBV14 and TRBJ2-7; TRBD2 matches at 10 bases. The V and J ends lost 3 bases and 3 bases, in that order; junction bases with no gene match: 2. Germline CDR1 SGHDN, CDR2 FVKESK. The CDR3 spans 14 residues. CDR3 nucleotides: TGTGCCAGCAGCCATCTAGCGGGGGACTACGAGCAGTACTTC. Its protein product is CASSHLAGDYEQYF. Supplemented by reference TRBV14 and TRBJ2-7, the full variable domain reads EAGVTQFPSHSVIEKGQTVTLRCDPISGHDNLYWYRRVMGKEIKFLLHFVKESKQDESGMPNNRFLAERTGGTYSTLKVQPAELEDSGVYFCASSHLAGDYEQYFGPGTRLTVT.

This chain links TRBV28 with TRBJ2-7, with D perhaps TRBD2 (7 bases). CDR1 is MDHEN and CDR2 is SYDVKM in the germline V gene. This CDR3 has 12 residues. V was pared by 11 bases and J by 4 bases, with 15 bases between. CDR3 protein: CAARGGAYEQYF. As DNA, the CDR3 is TGTGCCGCCAGGGGAGGGGCATACGAGCAGTACTTC.

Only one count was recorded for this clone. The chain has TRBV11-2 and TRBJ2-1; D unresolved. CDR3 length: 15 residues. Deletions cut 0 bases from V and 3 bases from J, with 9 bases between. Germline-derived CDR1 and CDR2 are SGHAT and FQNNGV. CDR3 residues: CASSLDVRLYNEQFF. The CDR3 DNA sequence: TGTGCCAGCAGCTTAGACGTGAGACTCTACAATGAGCAGTTCTTC.

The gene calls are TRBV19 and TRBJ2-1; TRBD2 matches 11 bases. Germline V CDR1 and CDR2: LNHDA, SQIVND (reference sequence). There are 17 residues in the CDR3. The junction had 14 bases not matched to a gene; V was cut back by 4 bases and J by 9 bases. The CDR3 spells CASSTTSGSTSVTEQFF. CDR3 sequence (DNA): TGTGCCAGTAGTACCACTAGCGGGAGTACATCGGTGACTGAGCAGTTCTTC.

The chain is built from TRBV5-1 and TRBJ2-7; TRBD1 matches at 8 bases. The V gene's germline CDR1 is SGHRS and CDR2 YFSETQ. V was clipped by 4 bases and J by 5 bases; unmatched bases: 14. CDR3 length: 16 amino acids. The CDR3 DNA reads TGCGCCAGCAGCCCCCCCCAGACAGGGGTGATCCACGAGCAGTACTTC. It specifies CASSPPQTGVIHEQYF.

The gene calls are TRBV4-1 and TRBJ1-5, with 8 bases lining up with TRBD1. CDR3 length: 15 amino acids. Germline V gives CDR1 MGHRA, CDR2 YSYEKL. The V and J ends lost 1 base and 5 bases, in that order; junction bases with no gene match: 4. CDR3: CASSQAGQGYQPQHF. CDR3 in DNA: TGCGCCAGCAGCCAAGCCGGACAGGGATATCAGCCCCAGCATTTT.

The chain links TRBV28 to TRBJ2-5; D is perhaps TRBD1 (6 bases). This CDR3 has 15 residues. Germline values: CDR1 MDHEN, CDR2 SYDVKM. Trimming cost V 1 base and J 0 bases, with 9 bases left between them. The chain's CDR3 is CASSLSQGYQETQYF. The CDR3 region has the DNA TGTGCCAGCAGTTTATCGCAGGGGTACCAAGAGACCCAGTACTTC.

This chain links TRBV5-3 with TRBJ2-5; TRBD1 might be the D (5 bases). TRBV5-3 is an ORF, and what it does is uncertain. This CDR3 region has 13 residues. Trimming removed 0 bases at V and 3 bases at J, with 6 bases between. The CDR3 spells CARSLEGEETQYF. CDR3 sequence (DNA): TGTGCCAGAAGCTTGGAAGGGGAAGAGACCCAGTACTTC.

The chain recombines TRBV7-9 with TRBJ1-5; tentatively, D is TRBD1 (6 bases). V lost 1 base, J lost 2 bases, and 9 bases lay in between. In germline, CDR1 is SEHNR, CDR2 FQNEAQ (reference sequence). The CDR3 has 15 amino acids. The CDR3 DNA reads TGTGCCAGCAGCTTAGGGGGGCTCGGCAATCAGCCCCAGCATTTT. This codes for CASSLGGLGNQPQHF. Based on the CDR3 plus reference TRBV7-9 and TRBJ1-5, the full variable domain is DTGVSQNPRHKITKRGQNVTFRCDPISEHNRLYWYRQTLGQGPEFLTYFQNEAQLEKSRLLSDRFSAERPKGSFSTLEIQRTEQGDSAMYLCASSLGGLGNQPQHFGDGTRLSIL.

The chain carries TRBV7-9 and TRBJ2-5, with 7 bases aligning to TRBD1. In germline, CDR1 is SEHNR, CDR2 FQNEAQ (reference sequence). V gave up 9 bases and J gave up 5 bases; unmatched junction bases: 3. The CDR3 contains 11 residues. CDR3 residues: CASGGQETQYF. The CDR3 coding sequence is TGTGCCAGTGGGGGACAGGAGACCCAGTACTTC.

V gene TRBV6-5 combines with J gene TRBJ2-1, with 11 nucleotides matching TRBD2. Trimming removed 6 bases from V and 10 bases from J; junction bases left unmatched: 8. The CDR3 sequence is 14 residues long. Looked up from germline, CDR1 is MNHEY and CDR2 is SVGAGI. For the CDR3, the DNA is TGTGCCAGCAGAAATAGCGGGAGGGTTGGGGAGCAGTTCTTC. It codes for CASRNSGRVGEQFF.